The sequence of this T cell receptor (beta chain) was determined in a study of blood T cell repertoires in COVID-19. Study in general: The samples span acute and convalescent COVID-19 from the United States, Italy and Spain. Sources were T cells, B-cell-depleted T cells, or PBMCs; the material itself was cDNA or gDNA.

This clone was observed once. CDR1 SGHTA and CDR2 FQGNSA come from the germline V gene. The length of the CDR3 is 15 residues. Unmatched junction bases numbered 8, after V lost 5 bases and J lost 4 bases. Per the original data handling: Amplification with reference gene primers provided the estimates of nucleated cell counts. The repertoire was sequenced with immunoSEQ multiplex PCR; TCRdb's copy has only in-frame clones and lacks some. Clonal size and the V and J genes are those of that table, whereas D and trimming came from the DNA. The table lists 350,000 or so clones, 65% to 90% of them singletons.

The sample was PBMCs or T cells enriched from blood (not recorded which). The TCR sequence derives from a woman in her thirties or forties with acute COVID-19. V and J are TRBV7-2 and TRBJ2-7; 10 bases align to TRBD1. Here the CDR3 DNA reads TGTGCCAGCAGCACATCACCGGGACAGGGGTACGAGCAGTACTTC. It encodes CASSTSPGQGYEQYF.